The clone carrying this TCR beta chain has just a few counts. Its specificity is not known. The data derive from a study of post-analysis software for immune sequencing data. Tagging with unique molecular identifiers was a feature of the TCR beta cDNA libraries. Each CDR3 protein is one row after TCRdb ran MiXCR on the PCR reads. The sample has some 890,000 distinct CDR3 sequences, roughly 58% seen once. Study observations and caveats: TRBV5-6, TRBV5-1 and TRBV20-1 belonged to a set of a handful of TRBV segments that were more frequent in patients than controls.

Looked up from germline, CDR1 is SNHLY and CDR2 is FYNNEI. The CDR3 is made up of 14 amino acids. Trimming took 4 bases from V and 7 from J, leaving 14 bases between them. The chain has TRBV2 and TRBJ2-4; D remains ambiguous. Sequencing was carried out using blood. The receptor was derived from a girl aged 5-17 years with multiple sclerosis. CDR3 residues: CASSAHIGLNIQYF. In DNA form, the CDR3 reads TGTGCCAGCAGTGCGCATATAGGGTTGAACATTCAGTACTTC.